Listed here is a single TCR beta chain. Libraries were prepared by immunoSEQ multiplex PCR; TCRdb keeps only in-frame clonotypes and omits some of them. The sample has a few hundred thousand clones, around nine tenths seen once. The data were taken from a study of blood T cell repertoires in COVID-19. As for the study in general: From T cells, B-cell-depleted T cells, or PBMCs came the material, which was cDNA or gDNA.

The CDR3 has 15 residues. Germline assignment: CDR1 MNHEY and CDR2 SVGEGT. V was clipped by 4 bases and J by 4 bases, with 13 bases between them. Sequences were obtained from PBMCs or T cells enriched from blood (not recorded which). The TCR originated in a young woman who had recovered from COVID-19. The chain recombines TRBV6-2 or TRBV6-3 with TRBJ1-4; a possible D gene is TRBD1 (6 bases). CDR3 bases: TGTGCCAGCAGTTCGGTACAGGGTGATAATGAAAAACTGTTTTTT. It encodes CASSSVQGDNEKLFF.